This T cell receptor (beta chain) was retrieved from a study of OX40 agonist ivuxolimab in advanced cancers. For this clone: Its antigen is not known.

Profiled with immunoSEQ multiplex PCR; TCRdb holds only in-frame clones, not every one. The profile shows 120,000 or so clones, roughly 93% of them singletons. Points from the study as a whole: Individuals who were partial responders at 0.1-3.0 mg/kg had clonal expansion that ranked among the lowest. Relative to CD4+, CD8+ T cells held more expanded clones on average.

CDR3 length: 15 amino acids. Trimming removed 2 bases at V and 1 base at J, with 11 bases between. Germline CDR1 and CDR2: MNHNY and SVGAGI (reference sequence). The V and J genes are TRBV6-6 and TRBJ1-1; D is perhaps TRBD1 (6 bases). The source material was CD4+ or CD8+ T cells sorted from blood, sampled in a trial of the OX40 agonist ivuxolimab. This TCR was sampled from an adult with an advanced solid tumor such as melanoma, head and neck, liver or kidney cancer. The CDR3 region has the DNA TGTGCCAGCAGTTACGACAGGAGTTCGAACACTGAAGCTTTCTTT. Its translation is CASSYDRSSNTEAFF.